The source of this T cell receptor beta chain is a study of response to subunit inactivated influenza vaccine. V lost 5 bases to trimming and J lost 4 bases; unmatched junction nucleotides: 5. CDR1 is SGHRS and CDR2 is YFSETQ in the germline V gene. The CDR3 covers 14 residues. Via MiXCR, TCRdb re-called the RT-PCR reads, giving one row per CDR3 protein. The table lists about 540,000 distinct CDR3 sequences, approximately 22% of them singletons. The same data also contributed to another study, on T cells expressing NK-cell markers. From that report: With UMIs, 5'RACE template switching was used to make TCR beta cDNA.

The chain carries TRBV5-1 and TRBJ1-2; 10 positions match TRBD1. This receptor was obtained from a man in his fifties or sixties who received an inactivated influenza vaccine. Source: CD4+ T cells sorted from PBMCs, taken about 11 days after vaccination. CDR3 DNA: TGCGCCAGCAGTTTTGGACAGGGGGGCTATGGCTACACCTTC. Translated: CASSFGQGGYGYTF.